The 18 T cell receptor beta chains below all came from one sample that was sequenced in a study of read filtering for tumor transcriptome and immune sequencing. The library was built from about 400 ng RNA with molecular barcoded adaptors for alpha/delta and beta/gamma chains. Via MiXCR, TCRdb re-called the reads, giving one row per CDR3 protein. The sample contains 35,000 to 50,000 distinct CDR3 sequences, 14% of which appear only once. The sequencing sample was made of a population of CD138-negative cells sorted from bone marrow. The receptors originated from a donor at least 40 years old with multiple myeloma.

This clonotype was found many times. CDR3 sequence (DNA): TGTGCCAGCAGCTACGGATCCCTTTACGAGCAGTACTTC. Protein: CASSYGSLYEQYF. The chain carries TRBV7-9 and TRBJ2-7; D unresolved. The germline V and J ends were trimmed by 4 bases and 4 bases, with 11 bases remaining between them. CDR1 is SEHNR, CDR2 FQNEAQ, per germline (reference sequence). The CDR3 sequence is 13 residues long.

V and J are TRBV20-1 and TRBJ1-1, with 8 bases identical to TRBD1. This CDR3 has 13 amino acids. Per the germline V gene, CDR1 is DFQATT and CDR2 is SNEGSKA (reference sequence). The J segment lost 2 bases and the V segment lost 5 bases, leaving 4 bases of the junction unmatched. DNA for the CDR3: TGCAGTGCTCTTGACAGGGGCAACACTGAAGCTTTCTTT. Translated: CSALDRGNTEAFF.

This clonotype showed up just once. In this CDR3 the conserved last residue, phenylalanine or tryptophan, is missing, so a read error is likely. The chain is built from TRBV20-1 and TRBJ2-2; 8 nucleotides match TRBD2. This CDR3 is 14 amino acids long. V shed 6 bases and J 5 bases; nucleotides not matched to a gene: 8. The germline gives CDR1 DFQATT, CDR2 SNEGSKA (reference sequence). In DNA, the CDR3 is TGCAGTGCCCCGACTAGCGCCATTACCGGGGAGCTGTTTCTT. It codes for CSAPTSAITGELFL.

This clonotype appeared once. A read error is likely here: a far larger clone is one base away. The chain uses TRBV10-3 and TRBJ2-1, with D possibly being TRBD1 (5 bases). The CDR3 contains 14 residues. Germline CDR1 is ENHRY and CDR2 is SYGVKD. V lost 5 bases and J lost 7, with 15 bases in between. The CDR3 is CAISYTGLGNEQFF. CDR3 bases: TGTGCCATCAGTTATACAGGTCTAGGAAATGAGCAGTTCTTC.

Worth noting for this clonotype: One end of the junction is discordant with germline, which a read error may explain. The chain couples TRBV5-6 to TRBJ2-3; a possible D gene is TRBD2 (6 bases). CDR1 and CDR2 (germline): SGHDT, YYEEEE. CDR3 length: 16 residues. In DNA, the CDR3 is TGTGCCAGCAGCTTAGTCTTGCGGGGAAGCACAGATACGCAGTGTTTT. Translating it yields CASSLVLRGSTDTQCF.

This clonotype was detected only a few times. The rearrangement links TRBV28 to TRBJ2-7; no firm D call. The germline CDR1 and CDR2 sequences are MDHEN and SYDVKM. V was clipped by 5 bases and J by 2 bases, with 7 bases between them. This CDR3 has 12 amino acids. CDR3 residues: CASSAYPYEQYF. In DNA form, the CDR3 reads TGTGCCAGCAGTGCCTATCCCTACGAGCAGTACTTC.

This clonotype was seen repeatedly, ten times or more. One end of the junction varies from germline; a read error may be responsible. This chain uses TRBV5-6 with TRBJ2-1; 9 bases agree with TRBD1. The V gene's germline CDR1 is SGHDT and CDR2 YYEEEE. This CDR3 is 15 amino acids long. This CDR3 is CASSIPGQGYNEQFF. The CDR3 region has the DNA TGTGCCAGCAGCATTCCGGGACAGGGCTACAACGAGCAGTTCTTC.

As to this clonotype: The CDR3 carries no conserved terminal phenylalanine or tryptophan, so it likely arises from a read error. The genes are TRBV25-1 and TRBJ2-7; D possibly uses TRBD1 or TRBD2 (6 bases each). V gave up 0 bases and J gave up 6 bases, with 12 bases separating them. Germline loops: CDR1 MGHDK, CDR2 SYGVNS. This CDR3 contains 14 residues. The CDR3 DNA follows: TGTGCCAGCAGTGAATACAAACAGGGAGGCGAGCAGTACCTC. As protein: CASSEYKQGGEQYL.

As for this clonotype: Since a much larger clone is just one base distant, this may be a read error. The rearrangement uses TRBV3-1 and TRBJ2-7, with D unresolved. The germline V gene has CDR1 LGHDT and CDR2 YNNKEL (reference sequence). This CDR3 has 15 amino acids. The CDR3 loop reads CASGQDLDSLYEQYF. DNA for the CDR3: TGTGCCAGCGGCCAAGATCTTGATAGCCTCTACGAGCAGTACTTC.

The table lists this clonotype with many counts. The V and J genes are TRBV29-1 and TRBJ1-4; D ambiguous. The CDR3 length is 13 residues. Germline CDR1 SQVTM, CDR2 ANQGSEA. Between the trimmed V and J ends, which lost 0 bases and 10 bases, there was a span of 12 bases. This CDR3 is CSVEDPQVGKLFF. The DNA for the CDR3 is TGCAGCGTTGAAGATCCGCAGGTCGGAAAACTGTTTTTT.

By share of the sample, this clonotype is medium-sized (0.01 to 0.1%). The chain employs TRBV12-3 or TRBV12-4 and TRBJ2-1; D ambiguous. Trimming removed 2 bases at V and 14 bases at J, with 7 bases between. The CDR3 totals 10 residues. The DNA of the CDR3 is TGTGCCAGCAGTTTATCCTCAAAGTTCTTC. Translated, it gives CASSLSSKFF.

About this clonotype: This probably arose from a read error, given a far larger clone one base away. The chain has TRBV7-9 and TRBJ2-1; 11 bases map to TRBD2. This CDR3 is built from 17 residues. Germline V CDR1 and CDR2: SEHNR, FQNEAQ (reference sequence). CDR3 amino acids: CASSALKTSGSYDEQFF. The CDR3 DNA reads as TGTGCCAGCAGCGCACTGAAAACTAGCGGGAGCTACGATGAGCAGTTCTTC.

This clonotype has at least ten counts. This chain links TRBV5-1 with TRBJ2-3, with D maybe TRBD1 (5 bases). V was cut by 4 bases and J by 6 bases, with 21 bases left in between. CDR1 is SGHRS, CDR2 YFSETQ, per germline. The CDR3 loop spans 16 amino acids. Written as DNA, the CDR3 is TGCGCCAGCAGCATGACCGGTGGCAGGGTGATGGATACGCAGTATTTT. Protein product: CASSMTGGRVMDTQYF.

For this clonotype: A much larger clonotype is one base distant, so this may be a read error. The chain recombines TRBV6-1 with TRBJ1-3; weak D call: TRBD1 (6 bases). This CDR3 has 15 amino acids. Germline V lookup: CDR1 MNHNS, CDR2 SASEGT. The CDR3 nucleotides are TGTGCCAGCCGGGACAAGCCAGTCTCTGGAGACACCATATATTTT. It encodes CASRDKPVSGDTIYF.

This clonotype was seen ten or more times. CDR3 protein: CSVAGQTITTAEAFF. CDR3 bases: TGCAGCGTCGCGGGACAGACCATAACAACGGCTGAAGCTTTCTTT. The rearrangement links TRBV29-1 to TRBJ1-1, with 7 bases matching TRBD1. CDR1 and CDR2 (germline): SQVTM, ANQGSEA. The junction had 16 bases not matched to a gene; V was cut back by 6 bases and J by 6 bases. The CDR3 sequence is 15 residues long.

This clonotype was counted ten times or more. This chain joins TRBV7-8 and TRBJ2-7, with D uncertain. With 4 bases removed from V and 0 bases from J, the gap between germline ends came to 13 bases. CDR3 length: 15 amino acids. CDR1 is SGHVS and CDR2 is FQNEAQ in the germline V gene. The CDR3 reads CASSSGVGRSYEQYF. In nucleotides, the CDR3 is TGTGCCAGCAGCTCCGGTGTAGGGCGCTCCTACGAGCAGTACTTC.

This rearrangement joins TRBV29-1 to TRBJ2-1; no firm D call. In germline, CDR1 is SQVTM, CDR2 ANQGSEA. Trimming took 1 base from V and 9 from J, leaving 16 bases between them. The CDR3 runs to 14 residues. As DNA, the CDR3 is TGCAGCGTTGAAGGAGGAACCTCCTGCAGTGAGCAGTTCTTC. This translates into CSVEGGTSCSEQFF.

This clonotype was detected ten times or more. The chain employs TRBV7-9 and TRBJ2-2; the D gene is possibly TRBD1 (5 bases). CDR3 length: 13 residues. CDR1 and CDR2 from the germline V gene are SEHNR and FQNEAQ (reference sequence). The V and J ends lost 4 bases and 4 bases respectively, with 7 bases between them. The CDR3 DNA reads TGTGCCAGCAGCTACAGGTCCACCGGGGAGCTGTTTTTT. It yields the protein CASSYRSTGELFF. Full variable domain (rest looked up from reference TRBV7-9 and TRBJ2-2): DTGVSQNPRHKITKRGQNVTFRCDPISEHNRLYWYRQTLGQGPEFLTYFQNEAQLEKSRLLSDRFSAERPKGSFSTLEIQRTEQGDSAMYLCASSYRSTGELFFGEGSRLTVL.